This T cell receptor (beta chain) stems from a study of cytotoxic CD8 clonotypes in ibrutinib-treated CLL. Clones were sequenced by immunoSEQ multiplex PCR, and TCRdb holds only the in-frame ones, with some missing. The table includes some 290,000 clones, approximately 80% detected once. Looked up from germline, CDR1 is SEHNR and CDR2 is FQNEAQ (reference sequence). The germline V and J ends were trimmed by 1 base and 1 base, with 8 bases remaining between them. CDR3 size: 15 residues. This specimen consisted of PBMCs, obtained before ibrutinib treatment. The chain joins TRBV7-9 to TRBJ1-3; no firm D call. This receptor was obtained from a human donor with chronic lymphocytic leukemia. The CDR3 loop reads CASSLGGRSGNTIYF. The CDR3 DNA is TGTGCCAGCAGCTTAGGTGGGAGATCTGGAAACACCATATATTTT.